This record looks at one T cell receptor beta chain sequence and its context. Its matching antigen is unknown. These data originate in a study of OX40 agonist ivuxolimab in advanced cancers. General study points: At 0.1 to 3.0 mg/kg and by week 6, clonal expansion occurred in CD4+ and CD8+ blood T cells.

The method was immunoSEQ multiplex PCR; TCRdb's version includes in-frame clones alone and lacks a portion of them. The table includes 45,000 to 60,000 clones, more than 80% detected once. Germline assignment: CDR1 MNHNS and CDR2 SASEGT. After removal of 11 bases from V and 0 bases from J, the junction contained 7 bases not matched to a gene. CDR3 size: 13 residues. The sample here was CD4+ or CD8+ T cells sorted from blood, taken in a trial of the OX40 agonist ivuxolimab. This clonotype originated in an adult with an advanced solid tumor such as melanoma, head and neck, liver or kidney cancer. The chain combines TRBV6-1 with TRBJ2-7, with TRBD2 identical over 7 bases. The CDR3 sequence is CAATSGNSYEQYF. The CDR3, as DNA: TGTGCCGCAACGAGCGGGAACTCCTACGAGCAGTACTTC.